These T cell receptor beta chains were read from a single sample in a study of blood T cell repertoires in COVID-19. TCRdb keeps only in-frame clones here, not all; method: immunoSEQ multiplex PCR. Of about 71,000 clones listed, approximately 89% are singletons. The sample comprised peripheral blood. The receptors were sampled from a man older than 75 with acute or convalescent COVID-19. The CDR3 runs from the conserved cysteine through the conserved F or W. D genes are given only for firm matches. Clone size is given for some rows only: seen once, a few or many times, or a class if the clone is expanded.

v_call	d_call	j_call	cdr3_length	clone_size	cdr3_aa	cdr3_nt
TRBV4-3	TRBD1	TRBJ2-7	13	-	CASSQDGQGVAYF	TGCGCCAGCAGCCAAGATGGTCAGGGGGTGGCGTACTTC
TRBV9	TRBD2	TRBJ2-3	15	-	CASSVEREGLDTQYF	TGTGCCAGCAGCGTAGAGCGGGAGGGCTTAGATACGCAGTATTTT
TRBV9	-	TRBJ2-7	15	few	CASSIQPGATYEQYF	TGTGCCAGCAGCATCCAGCCAGGGGCGACTTACGAGCAGTACTTC
TRBV5-1	-	TRBJ1-2	13	-	CASAPQGNYGYTF	TGCGCCAGCGCGCCTCAGGGGAACTATGGCTACACCTTC
TRBV5-6	-	TRBJ1-6	15	-	CASSLDSLYNSPLHF	TGTGCCAGCAGCTTGGACAGTCTCTATAATTCACCCCTCCACTTT
TRBV5-1	TRBD2	TRBJ2-2	16	-	CASSRTSGSNTGELFF	TGCGCCAGCAGCAGGACTAGCGGGAGCAACACCGGGGAGCTGTTTTTT
TRBV4-1	TRBD2	TRBJ2-5	17	-	CASSQVMTSGGQETQYF	TGCGCCAGCAGCCAAGTGATGACTAGCGGGGGGCAAGAGACCCAGTACTTC
TRBV28	TRBD1	TRBJ2-7	15	-	CASSPPGQTYYEQYF	TGTGCCAGCAGCCCCCCGGGACAGACCTACTACGAGCAGTACTTC
TRBV7-2	-	TRBJ2-6	15	-	CASSLESSGANVLTF	TGTGCCAGCAGCTTAGAGAGCTCTGGGGCCAACGTCCTGACTTTC
TRBV6-5	TRBD1	TRBJ2-6	16	-	CASSYHGQGGANVLTF	TGTGCCAGCAGTTACCACGGACAGGGAGGGGCCAACGTCCTGACTTTC
TRBV7-2	TRBD2	TRBJ2-3	17	once	CASSLGGTSGLTDTQYF	TGTGCCAGCAGCTTAGGTGGGACTAGCGGGCTCACAGATACGCAGTATTTT
TRBV6-1	TRBD1	TRBJ2-4	18	-	CASSEAGQGGGRGNIQYF	TGTGCCAGCAGTGAAGCGGGACAGGGTGGGGGGAGAGGAAACATTCAGTACTTC
TRBV27	-	TRBJ2-2	16	-	CASSLSVAANTGELFF	TGTGCCAGCAGTTTATCTGTGGCTGCGAACACCGGGGAGCTGTTTTTT
TRBV9	-	TRBJ1-5	14	-	CASSERASNQPQHF	TGTGCCAGCAGCGAGAGGGCGAGCAATCAGCCCCAGCATTTT
TRBV27	TRBD2	TRBJ2-1	16	-	CASSPIRLAGNNEQFF	TGTGCCAGCAGCCCAATCCGACTAGCGGGAAACAATGAGCAGTTCTTC
TRBV5-5	TRBD2	TRBJ2-7	16	-	CASSLDAGGPWDEQYF	TGTGCCAGCAGCTTGGATGCGGGAGGGCCGTGGGACGAGCAGTACTTC
TRBV5-4	-	TRBJ1-2	14	-	CASSMSLSGGGYTF	TGTGCCAGCAGCATGTCACTATCGGGGGGTGGCTACACCTTC
TRBV11-2	TRBD1	TRBJ2-1	15	-	CASRNRDRGSNEQFF	TGTGCCAGCAGGAATCGGGACAGGGGTAGCAATGAGCAGTTCTTC
TRBV6-5	-	TRBJ2-2	14	-	CASSTRVTTGELFF	TGTGCCAGCAGTACCCGGGTTACAACCGGGGAGCTGTTTTTT
TRBV28	TRBD1	TRBJ1-5	13	few	CATRQGHNQPQHF	TGTGCCACCAGACAGGGCCACAATCAGCCCCAGCATTTT